Below, one T cell receptor beta chain is given with its context. The sample originates from a study of shared clonotypes between healthy human individuals. TCRdb keeps only in-frame clones here, not all; method: immunoSEQ multiplex PCR. This sample has approximately 1.1 million clones, with 70% to 80% found just once. The CDR3 extends over 16 amino acids. The V gene lost 5 bases and the J gene lost 3 bases, with 17 bases spanning the gap. CDR1 and CDR2 from the germline V gene are SGHTA and FQGNSA. Sequenced material: memory CD4+ T cells from PBMCs. Subset given: CD45RA-negative fraction. The receptor was derived from a man aged 18 to 29 in good health. Some clones in this sample may be carry-over from other donors' samples. This chain joins TRBV7-2 and TRBJ2-1; D might be TRBD1 or TRBD2, each matching 5 bases. CDR3 sequence: CASSHSGRGNYNEQFF. DNA of the CDR3: TGTGCCAGCAGCCACAGCGGAAGGGGTAACTACAATGAGCAGTTCTTC.